This T cell receptor (beta chain) was captured in a study of blood T cells in healthy people across ages. Donors ranged from about 6 to 90 years old and were healthy Caucasians in Russia. Using a J-beta primer mix together with a sample-barcoded 5' primer, a second PCR was run for roughly 6 to 12 cycles. Unique molecular identifiers of 12 random nucleotides labeled each cDNA. Using its own MiXCR run on the 5' RACE reads, TCRdb lists one record per CDR3 protein. The table shows about a million distinct CDR3 sequences, with just over 50% occurring only once. General study findings and limits: Per million T cells, TCR beta diversity dropped about linearly as age rose. With donor CMV status unknown, expanded clonotype changes were possibly confounded.

The CDR3 sequence is 13 residues long. In germline, CDR1 is DFQATT, CDR2 SNEGSKA (reference sequence). V gave up 5 bases and J gave up 3 bases, with 14 bases separating them. Worth noting for this clonotype: Antigen: not known.

The specimen sequenced was blood. The TCR originated in a woman aged 55-69 years in good health. The chain has TRBV20-1 and TRBJ2-7; D is possibly TRBD2 (5 bases). The CDR3 DNA reads as TGCAGTGCTTACCGACGGGGTAGCTACGAGCAGTACTTC. Translating gives CSAYRRGSYEQYF.